Following are 7 T cell receptor beta chains from one sample sequenced in a study of beta chain features in type 1 diabetes. Investigators reverse transcribed all isolated RNA, so they sequenced expressed TCRB transcripts. Here immunoSEQ multiplex PCR was the method, and the copy in TCRdb shows in-frame clones only, minus some. Of about 470,000 clones listed, roughly 30% are singletons. The sequencing input was naive CD4+ T cells from blood. The source is a man aged 18 to 35 in good health.

The chain couples TRBV30 to TRBJ2-2, with D hard to call. From germline, CDR1 is GTSNPN and CDR2 SVGIG (reference sequence). The CDR3 has 14 amino acids. V lost 2 bases to trimming and J lost 6 bases, with 13 bases between them. The CDR3 reads CAWSQRDWSGELFF. The CDR3 DNA sequence: TGTGCCTGGAGTCAAAGAGACTGGTCCGGGGAGCTGTTTTTT.

The sample holds a few counts of this clone. The V call is TRBV7-9, the J call TRBJ2-7; 7 bases map to TRBD1. Trimming removed 0 bases from V and 0 bases from J; junction bases left unmatched: 2. This CDR3 has 15 residues. Germline lookup yields CDR1 SEHNR and CDR2 FQNEAQ (reference sequence). The CDR3: CASSLAGTVSYEQYF. The CDR3 nucleotides are TGTGCCAGCAGCTTAGCCGGGACAGTCTCCTACGAGCAGTACTTC.

The rearrangement links TRBV5-1 to TRBJ2-5; TRBD2 matches at 8 bases. Germline CDR1 SGHRS, CDR2 YFSETQ. CDR3 length equals 14 residues. Germline trimming cut 2 bases from V and 2 bases from J; bases unmatched to any gene: 2. The DNA for the CDR3 is TGCGCCAGCAGCTTACCTAGCGGGCAAGAGACCCAGTACTTC. It specifies CASSLPSGQETQYF.

This clone came up a few times. As DNA, the CDR3 is TGTGCCAGCAGTTTAACGGACGTCTACGAGCAGTACTTC. Translated, it gives CASSLTDVYEQYF. The rearrangement links TRBV28 to TRBJ2-7; D is undetermined. Between the trimmed V and J ends, which lost 2 bases and 3 bases, there was a span of 8 bases. The CDR3 totals 13 residues. In germline, CDR1 is MDHEN, CDR2 SYDVKM. The whole variable domain, remainder taken from reference TRBV28 and TRBJ2-7, is DVKVTQSSRYLVKRTGEKVFLECVQDMDHENMFWYRQDPGLGLRLIYFSYDVKMKEKGDIPEGYSVSREKKERFSLILESASTNQTSMYLCASSLTDVYEQYFGPGTRLTVT.

This rearrangement joins TRBV28 to TRBJ2-1; D may be TRBD2 (5 bases). This CDR3 has 17 residues. V lost 4 bases, J lost 9 bases, and 25 bases lay in between. Per germline, CDR1 MDHEN and CDR2 SYDVKM. The CDR3 DNA follows: TGTGCCAGCAGTTCCCCTTATGAGCGGATATTCGGAGGTGAGCAGTTCTTC. Residues: CASSSPYERIFGGEQFF.

The genes are TRBV19 and TRBJ2-1; a weak D match, TRBD1 (5 bases). The germline CDR1 and CDR2 sequences are LNHDA and SQIVND (reference sequence). The CDR3 sequence is 14 residues long. Trimming shortened V by 5 bases and J by 3 bases, and 11 bases separated the two germline ends. The CDR3 sequence is CASSFQGGYNEQFF. Here the CDR3 DNA reads TGTGCCAGTAGTTTCCAGGGTGGCTACAATGAGCAGTTCTTC.

The V gene is TRBV30, the J gene TRBJ1-2; maybe TRBD1 (6 bases). The CDR3 spans 12 residues. V gave up 0 bases and J gave up 9 bases, with 11 bases separating them. Germline V CDR1 and CDR2: GTSNPN, SVGIG (reference sequence). CDR3 nucleotides: TGTGCCTGGAGTGTGGGGGCCGCGAGCTACACCTTC. It is translated as CAWSVGAASYTF.